The source of this T cell receptor (beta chain) is a study of vaccination effects on CD4 cells after COVID-19. Assay used: immunoSEQ multiplex PCR; TCRdb lists only in-frame clones, some missing. The repertoire consists of around 47,000 clones, with 75% occurring once and the leading ten covering roughly 29%. Study-level findings and limits: Long after vaccination, the clones induced by infection and by vaccine shrank markedly in size.

As concerns this clone: Its target is unknown.

Antigen-specific CD4+ T cells were first expanded with viral peptide pools by the ViraFEST assay and only then sequenced. Cells that had been cultured for less than 13 days were the source of isolated CD4+ T cells. This person caught SARS-CoV-2 sometime from March to December 2020, and PCR testing confirmed the infection. Around 2.1 million PBMC per well were cultured with 8.5 to 10 IU/ml IL-2 and roughly 9.9 ug/ml peptides. This TCR came from a human donor who had a prior SARS-CoV-2 infection. Material: CD4+ T cells from PBMCs cultured with a peptide pool, obtained before COVID-19 vaccination.

DNA for the CDR3: TGTGCCAGCAGGAAAACCTACGACGGGGACGAGACCCAGTACTTC. Protein: CASRKTYDGDETQYF. The chain uses TRBV6-5 and TRBJ2-5, with D perhaps matching TRBD1 or TRBD2 (5 bases each). The CDR3 sequence is 15 residues long. From germline, CDR1 is MNHEY and CDR2 SVGAGI. Trimming pared 6 bases from V and 5 bases from J, leaving 19 bases between.